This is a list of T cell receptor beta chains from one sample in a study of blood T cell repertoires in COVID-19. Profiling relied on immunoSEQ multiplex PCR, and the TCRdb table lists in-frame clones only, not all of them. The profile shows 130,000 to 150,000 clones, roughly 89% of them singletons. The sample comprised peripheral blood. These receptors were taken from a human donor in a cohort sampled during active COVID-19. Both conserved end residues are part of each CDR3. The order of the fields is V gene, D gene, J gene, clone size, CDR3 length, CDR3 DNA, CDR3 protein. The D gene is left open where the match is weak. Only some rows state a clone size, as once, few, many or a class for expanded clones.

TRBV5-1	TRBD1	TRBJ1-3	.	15	TGCGCCAGCAGCTGGGACAGACGCTCTGGAAACACCATATATTTT	CASSWDRRSGNTIYF
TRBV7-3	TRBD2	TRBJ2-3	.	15	TGTGCCAGCAGCTTAATGGGGGGGAGCGTAGATACGCAGTATTTT	CASSLMGGSVDTQYF
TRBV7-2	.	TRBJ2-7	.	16	TGTGCCAGCAGCTCCGACCTAACCGGGACTGACTACGAGCAGTACTTC	CASSSDLTGTDYEQYF
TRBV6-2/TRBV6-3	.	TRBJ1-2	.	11	TGTGCCAGCAGTCCGGACTATGGCTACACCTTC	CASSPDYGYTF
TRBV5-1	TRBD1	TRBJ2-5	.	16	TGCGCCAGCAGCCCAGGGACAGGGGGCAGGCAAGAGACCCAGTACTTC	CASSPGTGGRQETQYF
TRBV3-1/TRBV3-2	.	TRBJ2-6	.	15	TGTGCCAGCAGCCCGACACTCTCTGGGGCCAACGTCCTGACTTTC	CASSPTLSGANVLTF
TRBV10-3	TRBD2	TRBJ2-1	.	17	TGTGCCATCAGTGGGAATCAGCGGGGGGGGACCTACAATGAGCAGTTCTTC	CAISGNQRGGTYNEQFF
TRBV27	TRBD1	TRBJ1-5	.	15	TGTGCCAGCAGTTCACGGACAGGGGGAGGTCAGCCCCAGCATTTT	CASSSRTGGGQPQHF
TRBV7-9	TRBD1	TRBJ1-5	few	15	TGTGCCAGCAGCAAAGGAGGGGGCCTCAATCAGCCCCAGCATTTT	CASSKGGGLNQPQHF
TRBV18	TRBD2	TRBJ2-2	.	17	TGTGCCAGCTCACCACCAAGCGGGGGGGCATTCACCGGGGAGCTGTTTTTT	CASSPPSGGAFTGELFF
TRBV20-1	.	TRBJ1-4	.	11	TGCAGTGCTAGCGCAGGGTCAAAACTGTTTTTT	CSASAGSKLFF
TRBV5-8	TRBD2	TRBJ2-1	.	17	TGTGCCAGCAGCTTGGTAAGGGTTAGCGGGGGCGCGGATGAGCAGTTCTTC	CASSLVRVSGGADEQFF
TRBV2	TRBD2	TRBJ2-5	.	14	TGTGCCAGCAGTAGGGACTACACTCAAGAGACCCAGTACTTC	CASSRDYTQETQYF
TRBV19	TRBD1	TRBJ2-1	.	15	TGTGCCAGTATGCAGGACAGGGGACACTACAATGAGCAGTTCTTC	CASMQDRGHYNEQFF
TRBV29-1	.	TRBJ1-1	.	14	TGCAGCGTTGGGTGGAGGGGATCTAACACTGAAGCTTTCTTT	CSVGWRGSNTEAFF
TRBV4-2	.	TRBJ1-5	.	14	TGTGCCAGCAGCCAAGTCCATAGCAATCAGCCCCAGCATTTT	CASSQVHSNQPQHF
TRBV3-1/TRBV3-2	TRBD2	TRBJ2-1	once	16	TGTGCCAGCAGCCCCTTAGCGGGGGGGTATTACAATGAGCAGTTCTTC	CASSPLAGGYYNEQFF
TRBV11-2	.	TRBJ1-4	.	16	TGTGCCAGCAGGCGCACGGTGGGGCGCATTAATGAAAAACTGTTTTTT	CASRRTVGRINEKLFF
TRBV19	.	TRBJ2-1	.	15	TGTGCCAGTAAGGGCCGGGACAAAGGGTTCAATGAGCAGTTCTTC	CASKGRDKGFNEQFF
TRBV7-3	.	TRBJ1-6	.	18	TGTGCCAGCAGCTTAGACCCCACAGGGAGCTCCTATAATTCACCCCTCCACTTT	CASSLDPTGSSYNSPLHF
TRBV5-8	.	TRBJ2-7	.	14	TGTGCCTCAAATTGGGGGGGGCCCATCTACGAGCAGTACTTC	CASNWGGPIYEQYF
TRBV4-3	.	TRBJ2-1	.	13	TGCGCCAGCAGCCAAGCGCGGTACTGGGAGCAGTTCTTC	CASSQARYWEQFF
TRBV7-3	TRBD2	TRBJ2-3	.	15	TGTGCCAGCAGCCCTACACTAGCGGGGAGAAATACGCAGTATTTT	CASSPTLAGRNTQYF